This T cell receptor beta chain was sequenced for a study of spatial heterogeneity in lung cancer. One entry per CDR3 protein results from TCRdb running MiXCR on the 5' RACE reads. The sample includes about 38,000 distinct CDR3 sequences, around 7.2% of them seen just once. Time point of the sample: sample taken at primary tumor resection. The germline V gene has CDR1 SGHTA and CDR2 FQGNSA. V lost 5 bases and J lost 5; bases outside the gene matches: 3. This CDR3 spans 13 amino acids. This sample comprised PBMCs, obtained at surgery. The clonotype originates from a male donor with early-stage non-small cell lung cancer. The J gene is TRBJ1-5, the V gene TRBV7-2, with 7 bases lining up with TRBD1. The CDR3 bases are TGTGCCAGCAGCACCGACAGGGATCAGCCCCAGCATTTT. Protein sequence: CASSTDRDQPQHF. The variable domain in full, completed from reference TRBV7-2 and TRBJ1-5, reads GAGVSQSPSNKVTEKGKDVELRCDPISGHTALYWYRQSLGQGLEFLIYFQGNSAPDKSGLPSDRFSAERTGGSVSTLTIQRTQQEDSAVYLCASSTDRDQPQHFGDGTRLSIL.